This T cell receptor (beta chain) appears in the sequencing data of a study of T-cell memory formation after mild COVID-19. Study observations and caveats: Contracting CD4+ clones sat mainly in CM and EM; CD8+ in EMRA. Later expanders leaned toward CD4+, whereas clones contracting from day 15 to 85 were balanced CD4/CD8. Researchers found some responding clones in pre-infection memory, a sign that cross-reactive memory joined.

The authors produced TCR alpha and TCR beta cDNA libraries with sample barcodes and UMIs by 5'RACE using constant-segment primers. TCRdb used MiXCR to reprocess the 5' RACE reads, holding one entry per CDR3 protein. This sample has hundreds of thousands of distinct CDR3 sequences, with about 18% found just once. This clonotype has more than one count but fewer than ten. Its antigen is still unknown. CDR3 size: 15 residues. J lost 2 bases, V lost 5 bases, and 9 bases had no gene match. The germline CDR1 and CDR2 sequences are SGHTS and YDEGEE. This clonotype was sampled from an adult woman who had mild COVID-19 (a few samples of this study predate the infection). Cell type and time point are not known. The chain employs TRBV5-8 and TRBJ2-7; 8 nucleotides align to TRBD1. The sequenced sample was PBMCs or a T cell subset sorted from them (not recorded which). CDR3 protein: CASRLGTGVTYEQYF. The CDR3 bases are TGTGCCAGCAGACTGGGGACAGGCGTTACCTACGAGCAGTACTTC.